The text below deals with one T cell receptor (beta chain). Its antigen is unknown. cDNA encoding TCR beta was synthesized via 5'RACE template switching incorporating UMIs. TCRdb re-called the 5' RACE reads and shows each CDR3 protein once, DNA omitted. The data include fewer than 550,000 distinct CDR3 sequences; the top ten clones carry approximately 1.4%. This entry comes from a study of T cells expressing NK-cell markers. In the study overall: TCR beta repertoires came from sorted CD3+CD56+NKG2C+, CD3+CD56+NKG2C- and CD3+CD56-NKG2C+ T cells. Study conclusions and caveats: The CD3+CD56-NKG2C+ fraction of a few donors was also led by these clonotypes. It was still unclear whether expanded NKG2C+ T cell clones were HCMV specific.

The origin of this receptor is a woman between 50 and 59 years old in good health. Sequencing input: blood T cells: a sorted CD56 or NKG2C T cell subset, CD4+ or CD8+ T cells, or bulk PBMC T cells (not recorded which).

Here the CDR3 reads CASSYTGDNSYEQYF. V is TRBV7-9 and J is TRBJ2-7; the D call of TRBD1 rests on TCRdb alone, since no DNA is present to check it. Germline lookup yields CDR1 SEHNR and CDR2 FQNEAQ (reference sequence). CDR3 length: 15 amino acids.